These 27 T cell receptor beta chains originate from one sample sequenced in a study of Ad26.COV2.S vaccination and SARS-CoV-2 variants. Some clones are missing from TCRdb's copy, which holds only in-frame ones; the method was immunoSEQ multiplex PCR. Of approximately 400,000 clones listed, approximately 85% are singletons. The treatment: around 19 received Ad26.COV2.S at low or high dose, single or two shots; about 5 received placebo; per-sample allocation not given. On day 63 after the first injection, vaccine and placebo recipients gave samples. The starting material was peripheral blood, obtained in a trial of Ad26.COV2.S vaccine versus placebo. The source of these receptors is a person aged 18 to 59 who received the Ad26.COV2.S COVID-19 vaccine or a placebo.

This sequence joins TRBV3-1 (or the pseudogene TRBV3-2) and TRBJ1-5; 10 nucleotides agree with TRBD1. V shed 0 bases, J shed 7 bases, and the junction held 12 bases outside the gene matches. In germline, CDR1 is LGHDT, CDR2 YNNKEL (reference sequence). The CDR3 is made up of 18 amino acids. Here the CDR3 DNA reads TGTGCCAGCAGCCAAGAATATTCGGGGGACAGGGGCCAACAGCCCCAGCATTTT. This sequence encodes CASSQEYSGDRGQQPQHF.

The chain employs TRBV11-2 and TRBJ1-5, with 7 bases identical to TRBD1. Losses at the gene ends were 1 base for V and 0 bases for J; bases not matched to a gene: 12. The CDR3 is 19 amino acids. Germline CDR1 reads SGHAT; CDR2 reads FQNNGV. CDR3 amino acids: CASSLAPRDSPYSNQPQHF. The CDR3 DNA follows: TGTGCCAGCAGCTTAGCGCCCCGGGACAGCCCTTATAGCAATCAGCCCCAGCATTTT.

This clone has a handful of counts. This chain links TRBV6-1 with TRBJ2-2, with 9 bases fitting TRBD2. CDR1 and CDR2 (germline): MNHNS, SASEGT. CDR3 length: 16 amino acids. J was trimmed by 4 bases and V by 4 bases; bases with no gene match: 7. Here the CDR3 DNA reads TGTGCCAGCAGTGTCCTTGCGGGAGGGATCACCGGGGAGCTGTTTTTT. Protein product: CASSVLAGGITGELFF.

The rearrangement joins TRBV2 to TRBJ2-7; the D is unclear. Germline assignment: CDR1 SNHLY and CDR2 FYNNEI. The CDR3 spans 14 residues. Trimming took 0 bases from V and 3 from J, leaving 9 bases between them. The CDR3 is CASSEAPLIYEQYF. The CDR3 DNA reads as TGTGCCAGCAGTGAAGCCCCCCTCATCTACGAGCAGTACTTC.

This clone was detected only once. The chain joins TRBV9 to TRBJ2-2, with D unclear. Germline V gene data show CDR1 as SGDLS and CDR2 as YYNGEE. Trimming took 0 bases from V and 6 from J, leaving 12 bases between them. This CDR3 comprises 15 residues. CDR3 sequence: CASSVGAGSAGELFF. CDR3 coding DNA: TGTGCCAGCAGCGTAGGGGCTGGGTCCGCCGGGGAGCTGTTTTTT.

The chain recombines TRBV11-2 with TRBJ1-6, with D unclear. V lost 5 bases and J lost 9, with 11 bases in between. From germline, CDR1 is SGHAT and CDR2 FQNNGV. CDR3 size: 13 residues. The CDR3 nucleotides are TGTGCCAGCAGCGGGCAACAGATTTCACCCCTCCACTTT. Translated, it gives CASSGQQISPLHF.

V usage is TRBV6-5 and J usage is TRBJ2-7; D ambiguous. CDR1 MNHEY and CDR2 SVGAGI come from the germline V gene. V was shortened by 10 bases and J by 2 bases, with 18 bases between the two germline ends. The CDR3 totals 14 residues. The CDR3 loop is CATHQHPVPYEQYF. CDR3 DNA sequence: TGTGCCACCCACCAACACCCCGTCCCCTACGAGCAGTACTTC.

The J gene is TRBJ2-1, the V gene TRBV6-5, with 10 bases that match TRBD2. CDR1 and CDR2 from the germline V gene are MNHEY and SVGAGI. The length of the CDR3 is 15 residues. V shed 6 bases, J shed 4 bases, and the junction held 6 bases outside the gene matches. The CDR3 region has the DNA TGTGCCAGCAGGACTAGCGGGCAAATATACAATGAGCAGTTCTTC. Amino acid sequence: CASRTSGQIYNEQFF.

This rearrangement joins TRBV5-1 to TRBJ2-1, with D perhaps TRBD2 (6 bases). The CDR3 length is 16 residues. Trimming pared 0 bases from V and 2 bases from J, leaving 12 bases between. CDR1 and CDR2 from the germline V gene are SGHRS and YFSETQ. The CDR3 is CASSLEGGSTYNEQFF. The CDR3 bases are TGCGCCAGCAGCTTGGAAGGAGGGAGCACCTACAATGAGCAGTTCTTC. The full variable domain, completed using reference TRBV5-1 and TRBJ2-1, is KAGVTQTPRYLIKTRGQQVTLSCSPISGHRSVSWYQQTPGQGLQFLFEYFSETQRNKGNFPGRFSGRQFSNSRSEMNVSTLELGDSALYLCASSLEGGSTYNEQFFGPGTRLTVL.

The chain is built from TRBV10-1 and TRBJ2-5, with 14 bases that match TRBD2. J gave up 2 bases and V 3 bases, and 8 bases lay outside the gene matches. CDR1 and CDR2 (germline): WNHNN, SYGVQD (reference sequence). CDR3 length equals 18 residues. The CDR3 nucleotides are TGCGCCAGCAGTGACCGCGGGGGACTAGCGGGGGTTCAAGAGACCCAGTACTTC. This gives the protein CASSDRGGLAGVQETQYF.

This clone showed up just once. V usage is TRBV9 and J usage is TRBJ2-2, with 7 bases matching TRBD2. CDR1 is SGDLS, CDR2 YYNGEE, per germline. With V trimmed by 1 base and J by 3 bases, 6 bases remained unmatched. The CDR3 is made up of 16 amino acids. The DNA for the CDR3 is TGTGCCAGCAGCGTAACGAGGACTAGAGACACCGGGGAGCTGTTTTTT. Its protein is CASSVTRTRDTGELFF. Complete variable domain (other parts from reference TRBV9 and TRBJ2-2): DSGVTQTPKHLITATGQRVTLRCSPRSGDLSVYWYQQSLDQGLQFLIQYYNGEERAKGNILERFSAQQFPDLHSELNLSSLELGDSALYFCASSVTRTRDTGELFFGEGSRLTVL.

The sample holds many counts of this clone. J is TRBJ1-1 and V is TRBV6-2 or TRBV6-3, with D uncertain. Germline lookup yields CDR1 MNHEY and CDR2 SVGEGT. Trimming removed 6 bases from V and 3 bases from J, with 11 bases in between. The CDR3 has 13 residues. DNA of the CDR3: TGTGCCAGCAGGTACCTACAGTACACTGAAGCTTTCTTT. Its translation is CASRYLQYTEAFF.

The CDR3 loop reads CASSQDSTGRNSYEQYF. In nucleotides, the CDR3 is TGCGCCAGCAGCCAAGATAGTACGGGGCGCAACTCCTACGAGCAGTACTTC. The rearrangement uses TRBV4-1 and TRBJ2-7; tentatively, D is TRBD1 or TRBD2 (5 bases each). The CDR3 is 17 amino acids. Germline CDR1 MGHRA, CDR2 YSYEKL. Trimming pared 0 bases from V and 0 bases from J, leaving 15 bases between.

The genes are TRBV4-3 and TRBJ1-1, with D possibly TRBD1 on 5 matching bases. Germline CDR1 LGHNA, CDR2 YSLEER. CDR3 length equals 15 residues. V was clipped by 2 bases and J by 4 bases, with 14 bases between them. CDR3 sequence: CASSQSWAGSTEAFF. In DNA, the CDR3 is TGCGCCAGCAGCCAATCGTGGGCAGGGAGCACTGAAGCTTTCTTT.

The CDR3 spells CASSARVGEQYF. The CDR3 bases are TGTGCCAGCAGTGCCAGGGTTGGGGAGCAGTACTTC. The chain uses TRBV28 and TRBJ2-7; perhaps TRBD1 as D (5 bases). There are 12 residues in the CDR3. The ends were cut back, 5 bases at V and 7 bases at J, with 12 bases in the middle. Germline assignment: CDR1 MDHEN and CDR2 SYDVKM.

V gene TRBV19 combines with J gene TRBJ1-2; tentative D call: TRBD1 (6 bases). V lost 6 bases, J lost 8 bases, and 22 bases lay in between. CDR3 size: 15 residues. Germline V CDR1 and CDR2: LNHDA, SQIVND (reference sequence). CDR3 amino acids: CASRISGGALRGYTF. DNA for the CDR3: TGTGCCAGTAGAATCTCTGGGGGCGCGCTTCGAGGCTACACCTTC.

CDR3 loop: CAILQSRGIDTQYF. The CDR3 DNA sequence: TGTGCCATCCTCCAGAGTAGAGGCATAGATACGCAGTATTTT. V is TRBV28 and J is TRBJ2-3, with unresolved D. The germline V gene has CDR1 MDHEN and CDR2 SYDVKM. V was cut by 10 bases and J by 5 bases, with 19 bases left in between. The CDR3 runs 14 residues.

The gene calls are TRBV2 and TRBJ2-5; 7 bases match TRBD1. V shed 6 bases and J 4 bases; nucleotides not matched to a gene: 8. This CDR3 comprises 14 residues. Looked up from germline, CDR1 is SNHLY and CDR2 is FYNNEI. CDR3 in amino acids: CASRPDRVGETQYF. The CDR3, as DNA: TGTGCCAGCAGACCTGACAGGGTAGGAGAGACCCAGTACTTC.

Only one count was recorded for this clone. The chain combines TRBV18 with TRBJ2-5; the match to TRBD1 covers 9 bases. V gave up 5 bases and J gave up 4 bases; unmatched junction bases: 8. Germline CDR1 KGHSH, CDR2 LQKENI. The CDR3 contains 15 residues. CDR3: CASSSTTGGGETQYF. CDR3 in DNA: TGTGCCAGCTCATCAACGACAGGGGGAGGAGAGACCCAGTACTTC.

To note about this clone: The junction shows a germline mismatch at one end, possibly a read error. This specimen includes other DNA sequences encoding the same CDR3. The CDR3 region has the DNA TGCGCCAGCAGCTTGGACGGGGGGTCATCCTACGAACAGTACTTC. Its protein product is CASSLDGGSSYEQYF. V and J are TRBV5-1 and TRBJ2-7; 7 bases map to TRBD2. The V gene's germline CDR1 is SGHRS and CDR2 YFSETQ. The CDR3 is made up of 15 amino acids.

The chain recombines TRBV29-1 with TRBJ2-7; TRBD2 matches at 7 bases. V lost 6 bases to trimming and J lost 0 bases; unmatched junction nucleotides: 5. Germline-derived CDR1 and CDR2 are SQVTM and ANQGSEA. The CDR3 sequence is 13 residues long. CDR3: CSVKAGNSYEQYF. In DNA, the CDR3 is TGCAGCGTCAAAGCGGGAAACTCCTACGAGCAGTACTTC.

The chain combines TRBV7-2 with TRBJ2-1; 11 bases map to TRBD1. CDR1 is SGHTA and CDR2 is FQGNSA in the germline V gene. J was trimmed by 7 bases and V by 2 bases; bases with no gene match: 10. The CDR3 contains 17 residues. The CDR3 coding sequence is TGTGCCAGCAGCTTAACCTTAGGACAGGGGGCGCGGAATGAGCAGTTCTTC. Encoded protein: CASSLTLGQGARNEQFF.

The CDR3 here is CASSLGGLAGGELFF. The CDR3 DNA is TGTGCCAGCAGCCTGGGGGGACTAGCTGGCGGGGAGCTGTTTTTT. The chain employs TRBV5-4 and TRBJ2-2, with TRBD2 matching over 9 bases. The CDR3 sequence is 15 residues long. Germline V gene data show CDR1 as SGHNT and CDR2 as YYREEE (reference sequence). V gave up 4 bases and J gave up 7 bases; unmatched junction bases: 8.

The chain links TRBV5-1 to TRBJ2-7, with 13 bases lining up with TRBD2. V lost 1 base and J lost 2; bases outside the gene matches: 0. Germline V CDR1 and CDR2: SGHRS, YFSETQ. The CDR3 sequence is 15 residues long. Here the CDR3 DNA reads TGCGCCAGCAGCTTGACTAGCGGGGGGGCCTACGAGCAGTACTTC. Residues: CASSLTSGGAYEQYF.

This chain connects TRBV10-3 to TRBJ2-2; D is possibly TRBD2 (5 bases). The germline V and J ends were trimmed by 7 bases and 4 bases, with 13 bases remaining between them. Germline V lookup: CDR1 ENHRY, CDR2 SYGVKD. The CDR3 is made up of 14 amino acids. The CDR3 sequence: CAIKEDGLTGELFF. CDR3 in DNA: TGTGCCATCAAGGAGGATGGACTCACCGGGGAGCTGTTTTTT.

The chain is built from TRBV3-1 (or the pseudogene TRBV3-2) and TRBJ2-3; 12 nucleotides match TRBD2. V shed 3 bases and J 5 bases; nucleotides not matched to a gene: 9. The CDR3 runs 17 residues. CDR1 is LGHDT, CDR2 YNNKEL, per germline (reference sequence). The DNA of the CDR3 is TGTGCCAGCAGCCATTGGTCTAGCGGGGGGGCGATAGATACGCAGTATTTT. It encodes CASSHWSSGGAIDTQYF.

The chain uses TRBV7-2 and TRBJ2-2; 7 nucleotides line up with TRBD1. J lost 4 bases, V lost 5 bases, and 7 bases had no gene match. Germline loops: CDR1 SGHTA, CDR2 FQGNSA. This CDR3 spans 15 amino acids. CDR3 sequence reads: CASSGRQGSTGELFF. CDR3 nucleotides: TGTGCCAGCAGCGGCCGACAGGGTAGCACCGGGGAGCTGTTTTTT.